These 15 T cell receptor beta chains were all obtained from the same sample, sequenced in a study of blood T cells in healthy people across ages. Together with a sample-barcoded 5' primer, a J-beta primer mix was included in a second PCR lasting about 6 to 11 cycles. TCRdb used MiXCR to reprocess the 5' RACE reads, holding one entry per CDR3 protein. The sample consists of some 780,000 distinct CDR3 sequences, approximately 60% of them appearing once. Sequenced: blood. Receptors were obtained from a man aged 40-50 years in good health.

This clonotype was observed a few times. The chain links TRBV7-2 to TRBJ2-1; no firm D call. The CDR3 runs 16 residues. The V end lost 5 bases, the J end lost 0 bases, and 14 bases lay between the germline ends. The germline V gene has CDR1 SGHTA and CDR2 FQGNSA. CDR3 bases: TGTGCCAGCAGCCAAGCCCATCTAAGCTCCTACAATGAGCAGTTCTTC. Its translation: CASSQAHLSSYNEQFF.

The chain carries TRBV4-3 and TRBJ2-3; D is possibly TRBD2 (6 bases). This CDR3 has 14 amino acids. Trimming removed 1 base at V and 8 bases at J, with 13 bases between. Germline CDR1 is LGHNA and CDR2 is YSLEER. The CDR3 nucleotides read TGCGCCAGCAGCCAAGTATCAACTAGCAGTACGCAGTATTTT. Translated, it gives CASSQVSTSSTQYF.

This chain joins TRBV20-1 and TRBJ2-5; D may be TRBD2 (5 bases). The V gene's germline CDR1 is DFQATT and CDR2 SNEGSKA (reference sequence). CDR3 length: 13 residues. With 1 base removed from V and 5 bases from J, the gap between germline ends came to 11 bases. CDR3 nucleotide sequence: TGCAGTGCTAGAGGAGGGCCCAGGGAGACCCAGTACTTC. Amino acids: CSARGGPRETQYF.

The chain couples TRBV20-1 to TRBJ2-7; 8 bases agree with TRBD1. The CDR3 consists of 15 residues. The junction had 7 bases not matched to a gene; V was cut back by 0 bases and J by 3 bases. Germline V CDR1 and CDR2: DFQATT, SNEGSKA (reference sequence). This CDR3 is CSARDSNRGDYEQYF. CDR3 in DNA: TGCAGTGCTAGAGATTCAAACAGGGGGGACTACGAGCAGTACTTC.

The chain has TRBV4-1 and TRBJ2-7; TRBD2 is a possible D gene (5 bases). Germline CDR1 and CDR2: MGHRA and YSYEKL. Trimming took 1 base from V and 1 from J, leaving 11 bases between them. This CDR3 comprises 15 residues. CDR3 sequence reads: CASSQVSEGSYEQYF. CDR3 DNA: TGCGCCAGCAGCCAAGTCTCCGAGGGATCCTACGAGCAGTACTTC.

V and J are TRBV11-1 and TRBJ2-4; D uncertain. V lost 4 bases and J 0 bases, leaving 10 bases between the germline ends. Germline V gives CDR1 SGHAT, CDR2 FQDESV (reference sequence). The CDR3 totals 15 residues. The DNA of the CDR3 is TGTGCCAGCAGCTCCCCCACTCTAGCCAAAAACATTCAGTACTTC. Translating gives CASSSPTLAKNIQYF.

This clonotype came up a few times. The chain carries TRBV29-1 and TRBJ1-1; no definite D call. Germline V gene data show CDR1 as SQVTM and CDR2 as ANQGSEA. The CDR3 totals 12 residues. Trimming cost V 6 bases and J 0 bases, with 8 bases left between them. The CDR3 loop reads CSVSTLNTEAFF. CDR3 DNA sequence: TGCAGCGTCAGCACTTTGAACACTGAAGCTTTCTTT.

This clonotype has a handful of counts. The chain is built from TRBV28 and TRBJ1-4; D is undetermined. V shed 4 bases and J shed 7 bases, with 22 bases lying between them. The CDR3 has 17 residues. Germline assignment: CDR1 MDHEN and CDR2 SYDVKM. CDR3 sequence (DNA): TGTGCCAGCAGTTCCCCTTTATTAAGGACTGGAGGTGAAAAACTGTTTTTT. The encoded protein is CASSSPLLRTGGEKLFF. Drawing the rest from reference TRBV28 and TRBJ1-4, the complete variable domain is DVKVTQSSRYLVKRTGEKVFLECVQDMDHENMFWYRQDPGLGLRLIYFSYDVKMKEKGDIPEGYSVSREKKERFSLILESASTNQTSMYLCASSSPLLRTGGEKLFFGSGTQLSVL.

The chain combines TRBV9 with TRBJ2-3; D uncertain. V dropped 0 bases and J dropped 2 bases, with 10 bases sitting between them. Germline V gene data show CDR1 as SGDLS and CDR2 as YYNGEE. CDR3 size: 15 residues. CDR3 sequence: CASSVAPGPTDTQYF. The CDR3 DNA reads as TGTGCCAGCAGCGTAGCACCGGGTCCCACAGATACGCAGTATTTT.

There are a few counts of this clonotype. The chain joins TRBV20-1 to TRBJ1-1; no reliable D call. The V end lost 1 base, the J end lost 1 base, and 13 bases lay between the germline ends. The CDR3 sequence is 15 residues long. Germline V gene sequence: CDR1 DFQATT, CDR2 SNEGSKA (reference sequence). The CDR3 DNA reads as TGCAGTGCTAGAGTAGCCCAGATCTCGAACACTGAAGCTTTCTTT. It specifies CSARVAQISNTEAFF.

This clonotype was seen a few times. V is TRBV5-1 and J is TRBJ2-1, with 7 bases lining up with TRBD2. The CDR3 sequence is 15 residues long. Germline trimming cut 7 bases from V and 0 bases from J; bases unmatched to any gene: 7. Germline V lookup: CDR1 SGHRS, CDR2 YFSETQ. For the CDR3, the DNA is TGCGCCAGCTATCAGGGAGGGAGCTCCTACAATGAGCAGTTCTTC. This codes for CASYQGGSSYNEQFF.

The chain uses TRBV4-3 and TRBJ2-1, with D possibly TRBD2 on 6 matching bases. Germline V lookup: CDR1 LGHNA, CDR2 YSLEER. The V end lost 0 bases, the J end lost 4 bases, and 13 bases lay between the germline ends. CDR3 length: 16 amino acids. CDR3 nucleotides: TGCGCCAGCAGCCAAGATCCGGAGGGCCGGTACAATGAGCAGTTCTTC. Protein product: CASSQDPEGRYNEQFF.

This chain joins TRBV29-1 and TRBJ2-1; 11 nucleotides line up with TRBD2. CDR1 is SQVTM, CDR2 ANQGSEA, per germline. CDR3 length: 12 residues. Losses at the gene ends were 6 bases for V and 15 bases for J; bases not matched to a gene: 10. The DNA of the CDR3 is TGCAGCGTCGTCTCTAGCGGGAGGACTTCGTTCTTC. Translation: CSVVSSGRTSFF.

A single count supports this clonotype. The chain carries TRBV11-1 and TRBJ1-1; D possibly corresponds to TRBD1 (6 bases). This CDR3 comprises 21 residues. Per the germline V gene, CDR1 is SGHAT and CDR2 is FQDESV (reference sequence). Trimming shortened V by 1 base and J by 0 bases, and 27 bases separated the two germline ends. The DNA for the CDR3 is TGTGCCAGCAGCTTAGTTCTGGGTTCGGGCGGTCAGGGGCCCATGAACACTGAAGCTTTCTTT. This codes for CASSLVLGSGGQGPMNTEAFF.

This clonotype has just a few counts. The chain carries TRBV7-9 and TRBJ1-2; no clear D. The CDR3 covers 13 residues. Trimming took off 4 bases at V and 4 bases at J, with 10 bases between the two ends. Germline-derived CDR1 and CDR2 are SEHNR and FQNEAQ (reference sequence). The CDR3 sequence: CASSSERIYGYTF. The CDR3 DNA reads TGTGCCAGCAGCTCCGAACGGATCTATGGCTACACCTTC.